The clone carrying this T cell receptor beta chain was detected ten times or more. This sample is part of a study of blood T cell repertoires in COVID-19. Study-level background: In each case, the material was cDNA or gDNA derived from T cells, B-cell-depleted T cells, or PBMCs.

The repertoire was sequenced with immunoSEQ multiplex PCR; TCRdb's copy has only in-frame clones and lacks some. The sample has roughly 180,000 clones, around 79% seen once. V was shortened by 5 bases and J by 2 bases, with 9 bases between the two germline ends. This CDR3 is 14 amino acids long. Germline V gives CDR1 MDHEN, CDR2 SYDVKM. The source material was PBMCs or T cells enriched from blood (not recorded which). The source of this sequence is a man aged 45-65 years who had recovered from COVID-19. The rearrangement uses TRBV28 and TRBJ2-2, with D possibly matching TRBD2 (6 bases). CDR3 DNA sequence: TGTGCCAGCAGTCCCGGGACTAACACCGGGGAGCTGTTTTTT. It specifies CASSPGTNTGELFF.